This T cell receptor (beta chain) originates from a study of blood T cell repertoires in COVID-19. Overall study: The study drew acute and convalescent COVID-19 samples from the United States, Italy and Spain. PBMCs, B-cell-depleted T cells, or T cells were the source of the cDNA or gDNA that made up the material.

The CDR3 has 15 amino acids. Trimming cost V 0 bases and J 6 bases, with 10 bases left between them. CDR1 and CDR2 (germline): SGHRS, YFSETQ. Libraries were prepared by immunoSEQ multiplex PCR; TCRdb keeps only in-frame clonotypes and omits some of them. The sample holds around 250,000 clones, roughly 90% seen once. The rearrangement joins TRBV5-1 to TRBJ1-6; D gene ambiguous. The clonotype was recovered from a man aged 60-69 years with acute or convalescent COVID-19. The sequencing input was peripheral blood. The CDR3 reads CASSLEAGGNSPLHF. Written as DNA, the CDR3 is TGCGCCAGCAGCTTGGAGGCAGGAGGTAATTCACCCCTCCACTTT.